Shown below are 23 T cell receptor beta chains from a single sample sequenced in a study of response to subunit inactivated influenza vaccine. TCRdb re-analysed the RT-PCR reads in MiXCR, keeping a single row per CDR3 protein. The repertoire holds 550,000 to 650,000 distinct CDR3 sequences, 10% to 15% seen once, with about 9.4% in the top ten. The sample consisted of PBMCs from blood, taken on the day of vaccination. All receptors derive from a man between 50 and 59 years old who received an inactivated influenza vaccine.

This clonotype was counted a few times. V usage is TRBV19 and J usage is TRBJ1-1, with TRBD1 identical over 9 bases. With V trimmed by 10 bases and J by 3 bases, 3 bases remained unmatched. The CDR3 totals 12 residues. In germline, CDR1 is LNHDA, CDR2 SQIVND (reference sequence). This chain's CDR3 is CATGTGHTEAFF. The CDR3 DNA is TGTGCCACCGGGACAGGGCACACTGAAGCTTTCTTT. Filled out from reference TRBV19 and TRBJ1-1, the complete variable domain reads DGGITQSPKYLFRKEGQNVTLSCEQNLNHDAMYWYRQDPGQGLRLIYYSQIVNDFQKGDIAEGYSVSREKKESFPLTVTSAQKNPTAFYLCATGTGHTEAFFGQGTRLTVV.

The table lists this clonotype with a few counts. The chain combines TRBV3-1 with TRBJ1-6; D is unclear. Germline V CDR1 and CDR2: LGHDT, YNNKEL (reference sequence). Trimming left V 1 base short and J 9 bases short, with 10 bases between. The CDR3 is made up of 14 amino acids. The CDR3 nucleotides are TGTGCCAGCAGCCAAGCATGGGAAGCTTCACCCCTCCACTTT. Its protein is CASSQAWEASPLHF. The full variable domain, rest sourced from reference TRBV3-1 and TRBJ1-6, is DTAVSQTPKYLVTQMGNDKSIKCEQNLGHDTMYWYKQDSKKFLKIMFSYNNKELIINETVPNRFSPKSPDKAHLNLHINSLELGDSAVYFCASSQAWEASPLHFGNGTRLTVT.

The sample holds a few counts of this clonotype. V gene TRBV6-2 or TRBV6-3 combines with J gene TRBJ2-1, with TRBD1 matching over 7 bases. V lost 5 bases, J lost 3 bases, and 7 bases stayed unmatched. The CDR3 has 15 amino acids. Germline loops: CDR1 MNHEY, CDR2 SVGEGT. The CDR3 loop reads CASSIGTEVYNEQFF. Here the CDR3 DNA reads TGTGCCAGCAGTATCGGGACAGAAGTCTACAATGAGCAGTTCTTC.

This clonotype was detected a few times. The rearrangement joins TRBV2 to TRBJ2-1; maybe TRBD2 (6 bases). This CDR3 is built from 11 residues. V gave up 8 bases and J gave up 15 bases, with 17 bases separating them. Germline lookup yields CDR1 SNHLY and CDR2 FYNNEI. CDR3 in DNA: TGTGCCAGCGTCCTCGGGAGTATCCCGTTCTTC. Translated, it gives CASVLGSIPFF.

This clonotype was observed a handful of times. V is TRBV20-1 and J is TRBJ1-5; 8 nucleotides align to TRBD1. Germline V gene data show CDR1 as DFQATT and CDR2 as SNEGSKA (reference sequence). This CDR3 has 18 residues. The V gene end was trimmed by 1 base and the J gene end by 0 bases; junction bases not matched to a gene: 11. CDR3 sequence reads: CSARGGTGFLYSNQPQHF. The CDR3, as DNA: TGCAGTGCTAGAGGGGGGACAGGCTTCCTCTATAGCAATCAGCCCCAGCATTTT.

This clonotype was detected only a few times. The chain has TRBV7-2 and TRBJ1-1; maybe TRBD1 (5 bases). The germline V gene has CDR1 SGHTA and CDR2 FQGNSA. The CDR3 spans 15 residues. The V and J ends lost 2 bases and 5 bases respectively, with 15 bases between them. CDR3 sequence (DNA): TGTGCCAGCAGCTTATCTTCAGGGTTGGATACTGAAGCTTTCTTT. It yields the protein CASSLSSGLDTEAFF.

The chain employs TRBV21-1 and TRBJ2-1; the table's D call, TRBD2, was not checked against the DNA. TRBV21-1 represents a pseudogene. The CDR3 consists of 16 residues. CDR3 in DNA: TGTGCCAGCAGCAGGACTAGCGGGGACTCCTACAATGAGCAGTTCTTC. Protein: CASSRTSGDSYNEQFF.

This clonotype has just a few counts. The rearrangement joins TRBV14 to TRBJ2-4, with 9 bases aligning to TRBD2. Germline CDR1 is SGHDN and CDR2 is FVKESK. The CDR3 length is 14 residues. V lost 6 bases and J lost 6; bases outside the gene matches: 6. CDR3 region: CASSPSGALNIQYF. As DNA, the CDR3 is TGTGCCAGCAGTCCTAGCGGGGCTTTAAACATTCAGTACTTC.

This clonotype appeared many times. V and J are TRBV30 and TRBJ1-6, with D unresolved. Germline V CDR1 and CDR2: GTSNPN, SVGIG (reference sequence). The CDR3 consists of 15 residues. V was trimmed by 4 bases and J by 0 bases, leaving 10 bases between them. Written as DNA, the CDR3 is TGTGCCTGGACCCCGGGCAGCTCCTATAATTCACCCCTCCACTTT. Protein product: CAWTPGSSYNSPLHF.

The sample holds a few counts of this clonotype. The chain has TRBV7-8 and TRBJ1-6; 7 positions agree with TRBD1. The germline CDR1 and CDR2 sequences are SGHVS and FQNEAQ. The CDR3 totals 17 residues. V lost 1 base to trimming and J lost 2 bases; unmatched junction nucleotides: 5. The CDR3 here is CASSLDRGFPYNSPLHF. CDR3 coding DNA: TGTGCCAGCAGCTTAGACAGGGGATTCCCCTATAATTCACCCCTCCACTTT.

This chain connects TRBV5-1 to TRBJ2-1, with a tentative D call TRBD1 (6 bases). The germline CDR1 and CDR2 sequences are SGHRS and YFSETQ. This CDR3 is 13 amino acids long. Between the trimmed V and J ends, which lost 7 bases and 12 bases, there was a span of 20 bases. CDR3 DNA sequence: TGCGCCAGCCACCGGGACAAACAGAGTGGGCAGTTCTTC. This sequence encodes CASHRDKQSGQFF.

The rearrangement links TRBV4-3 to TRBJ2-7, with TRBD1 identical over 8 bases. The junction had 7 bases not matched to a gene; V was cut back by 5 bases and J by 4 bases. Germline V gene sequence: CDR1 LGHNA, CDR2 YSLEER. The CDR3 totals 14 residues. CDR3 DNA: TGCGCCAGCAGCAAGGGGACAGGCACGTACGAGCAGTACTTC. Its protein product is CASSKGTGTYEQYF.

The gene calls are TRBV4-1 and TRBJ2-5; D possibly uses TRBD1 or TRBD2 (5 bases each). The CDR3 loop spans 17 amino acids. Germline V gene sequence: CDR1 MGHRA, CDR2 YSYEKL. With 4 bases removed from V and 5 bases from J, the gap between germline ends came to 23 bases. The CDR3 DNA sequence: TGCGCCAGCAGCCCCTTTTCGACCAGGGACGGGGCCGAGACCCAGTACTTC. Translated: CASSPFSTRDGAETQYF.

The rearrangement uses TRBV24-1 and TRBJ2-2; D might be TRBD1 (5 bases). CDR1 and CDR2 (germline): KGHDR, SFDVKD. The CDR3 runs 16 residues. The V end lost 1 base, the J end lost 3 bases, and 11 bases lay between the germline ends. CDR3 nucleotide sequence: TGTGCCACCAGTGATTTTAATCAGGGTTACACCGGGGAGCTGTTTTTT. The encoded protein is CATSDFNQGYTGELFF.

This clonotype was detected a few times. This CDR3 is CAIRGRGSYNEQFF. The DNA for the CDR3 is TGTGCCATTAGGGGGAGGGGATCCTACAATGAGCAGTTCTTC. J is TRBJ2-1 and V is TRBV2, with D maybe TRBD2 (7 bases). Trimming left V 10 bases short and J 1 base short, with 14 bases between. This CDR3 is 14 amino acids long. Germline CDR1 is SNHLY and CDR2 is FYNNEI.

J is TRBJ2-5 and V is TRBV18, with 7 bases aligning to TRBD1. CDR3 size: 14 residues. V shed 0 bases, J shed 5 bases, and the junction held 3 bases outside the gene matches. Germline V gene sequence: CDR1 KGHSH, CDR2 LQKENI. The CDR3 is CASSPPTRGETQYF. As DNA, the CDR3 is TGTGCCAGCTCACCACCGACCAGGGGGGAGACCCAGTACTTC.

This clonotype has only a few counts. The CDR3 bases are TGTGCCAGCACCGGACAGGGGGCTGAAGACAATGAGCAGTTCTTC. Protein: CASTGQGAEDNEQFF. V usage is TRBV6-1 and J usage is TRBJ2-1; 11 bases are a match to TRBD1. After removal of 7 bases from V and 5 bases from J, the junction contained 7 bases not matched to a gene. Germline CDR1 reads MNHNS; CDR2 reads SASEGT. The CDR3 spans 15 residues.

CDR3 sequence: CASSLWVGEQYF. For the CDR3, the DNA is TGTGCCAGCAGCTTATGGGTTGGCGAGCAGTACTTC. The chain is built from TRBV7-2 and TRBJ2-7; D call uncertain. The length of the CDR3 is 12 residues. Trimming pared 2 bases from V and 6 bases from J, leaving 8 bases between. Per germline, CDR1 SGHTA and CDR2 FQGNSA.

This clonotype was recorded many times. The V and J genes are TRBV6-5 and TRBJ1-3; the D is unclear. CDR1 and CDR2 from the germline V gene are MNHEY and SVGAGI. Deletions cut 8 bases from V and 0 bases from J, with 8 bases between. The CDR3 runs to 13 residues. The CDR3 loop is CASLAYSGNTIYF. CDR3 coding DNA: TGTGCCAGCCTAGCTTACTCTGGAAACACCATATATTTT.

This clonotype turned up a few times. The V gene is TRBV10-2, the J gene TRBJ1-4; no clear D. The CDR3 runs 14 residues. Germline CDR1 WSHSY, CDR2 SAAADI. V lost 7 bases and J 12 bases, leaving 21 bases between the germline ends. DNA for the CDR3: TGCGCCAGCAAGAACCGGGATTCGGGTGGAGAACTGTTTTTT. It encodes CASKNRDSGGELFF.

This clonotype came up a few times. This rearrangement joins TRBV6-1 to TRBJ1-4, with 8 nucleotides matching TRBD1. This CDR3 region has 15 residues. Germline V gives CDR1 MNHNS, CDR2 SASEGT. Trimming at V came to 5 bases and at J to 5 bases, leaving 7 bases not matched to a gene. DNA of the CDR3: TGTGCCAGCAGTCAAAACAGGGGGGAAAATGAAAAACTGTTTTTT. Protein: CASSQNRGENEKLFF.

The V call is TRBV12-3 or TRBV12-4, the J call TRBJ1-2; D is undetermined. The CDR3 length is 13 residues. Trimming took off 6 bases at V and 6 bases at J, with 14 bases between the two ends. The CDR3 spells CASRPGFWDGYTF. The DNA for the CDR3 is TGTGCCAGCAGACCGGGATTCTGGGATGGCTACACCTTC.

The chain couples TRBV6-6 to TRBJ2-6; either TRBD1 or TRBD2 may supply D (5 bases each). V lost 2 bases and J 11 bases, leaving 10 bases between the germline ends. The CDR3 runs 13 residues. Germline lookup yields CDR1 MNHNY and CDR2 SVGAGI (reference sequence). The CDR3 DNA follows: TGTGCCAGCAGTTACCGGGACCATCACGTCCTGACTTTC. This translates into CASSYRDHHVLTF.